This T cell receptor beta chain was profiled in a study of Tregs in tolerant kidney transplant recipients. The CDR3 is made up of 12 amino acids. The V end lost 3 bases, the J end lost 4 bases, and 5 bases lay between the germline ends. Germline CDR1 MNHNS, CDR2 SASEGT. Related graft donors supplied nonmyeloablative bone marrow transplants, and mixed chimerism was transient. CD4+CD25+CD127- Tregs, CD4+CD25- non-Tregs, CD4 and CD8 cells were sorted. For this clone: Its antigen is not identified. The CDR3 end lies 3 residues beyond the end of the read and is filled in from the germline J gene.

Assay: immunoSEQ multiplex PCR; the TCRdb copy retains only in-frame clones and omits some. Its clone listing holds under 7,500 clones. Whole-study findings and limits: Antigen-driven expansion was suggested because donor-specific Tregs expanded more than all Tregs in tolerant patients. No direct test of biological reproducibility was done here. Changing PCR primers prevented nucleotide comparison between some patients' samples.

The V and J genes are TRBV6-1 and TRBJ2-3, with a possible D match to TRBD1 (5 bases). The clonotype originates from a human patient who received a combined kidney and bone marrow transplant. The T cells may come from the graft donor. The sample here was CD4+ T cells from blood (PBMCs), taken 6 months after the transplant. CDR3 loop: CASSDRADTQYF. The part of the CDR3 DNA that was read is TGTGCCAGCAGTGACAGGGCAGATACG.